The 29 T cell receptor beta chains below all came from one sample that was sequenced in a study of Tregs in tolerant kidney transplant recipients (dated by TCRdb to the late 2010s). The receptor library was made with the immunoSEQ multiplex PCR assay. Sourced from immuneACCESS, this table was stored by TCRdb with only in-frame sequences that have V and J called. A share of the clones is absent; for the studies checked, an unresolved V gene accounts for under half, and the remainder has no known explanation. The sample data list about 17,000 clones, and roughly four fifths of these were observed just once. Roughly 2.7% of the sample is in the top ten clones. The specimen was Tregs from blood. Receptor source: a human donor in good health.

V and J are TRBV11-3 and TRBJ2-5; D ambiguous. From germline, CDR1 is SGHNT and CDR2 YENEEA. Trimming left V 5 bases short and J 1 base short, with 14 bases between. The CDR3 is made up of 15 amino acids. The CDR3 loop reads CASSPRLKLQETQYF. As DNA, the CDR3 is TGTGCCAGCAGCCCCCGACTCAAACTCCAAGAGACCCAGTACTTC.

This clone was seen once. CDR3 residues: CASSFRPDRGQQGQPQHF. Here the CDR3 DNA reads TGTGCCAGCAGTTTTCGGCCGGACAGGGGGCAACAGGGGCAGCCCCAGCATTTT. The chain combines TRBV27 with TRBJ1-5; 11 bases align to TRBD1. This CDR3 is 18 amino acids long. V was clipped by 3 bases and J by 7 bases; unmatched bases: 14. The germline gives CDR1 MNHEY, CDR2 SMNVEV (reference sequence).

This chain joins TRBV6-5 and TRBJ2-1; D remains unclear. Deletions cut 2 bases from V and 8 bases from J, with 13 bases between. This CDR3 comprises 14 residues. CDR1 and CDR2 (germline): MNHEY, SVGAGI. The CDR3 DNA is TGTGCCAGCAGTTACCGACGGTGGGTTCATGAGCAGTTCTTC. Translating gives CASSYRRWVHEQFF.

The chain's CDR3 is CASGLTKTGAGNQPQHF. CDR3 DNA: TGTGCTAGTGGTTTGACCAAGACAGGGGCGGGCAATCAGCCCCAGCATTTT. V usage is TRBV12-5 and J usage is TRBJ1-5, with 8 bases identical to TRBD1. Trimming took 2 bases from V and 2 from J; bases not matched to a gene: 8. Germline V CDR1 and CDR2: LGHNT, FRNRAP. CDR3 length: 17 residues.

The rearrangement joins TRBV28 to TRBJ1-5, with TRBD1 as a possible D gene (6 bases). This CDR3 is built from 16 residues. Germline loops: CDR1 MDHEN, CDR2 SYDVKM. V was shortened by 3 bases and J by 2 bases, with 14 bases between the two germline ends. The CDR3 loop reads CASSLATGWRNQPQHF. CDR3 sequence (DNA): TGTGCCAGCAGTTTGGCCACAGGGTGGCGCAATCAGCCCCAGCATTTT.

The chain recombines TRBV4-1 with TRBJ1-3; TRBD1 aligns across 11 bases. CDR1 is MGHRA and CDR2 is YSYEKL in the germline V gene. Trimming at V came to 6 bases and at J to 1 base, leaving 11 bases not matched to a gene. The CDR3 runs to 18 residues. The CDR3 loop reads CASRKGGQGDWSGNTIYF. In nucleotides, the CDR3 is TGCGCCAGCAGGAAAGGGGGACAGGGGGATTGGTCTGGAAACACCATATATTTT.

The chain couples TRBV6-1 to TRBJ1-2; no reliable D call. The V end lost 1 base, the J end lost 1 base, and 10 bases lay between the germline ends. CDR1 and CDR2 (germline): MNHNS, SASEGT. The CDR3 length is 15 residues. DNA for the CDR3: TGTGCCAGCAGTGAAGGGCCAGTCAATAACTATGGCTACACCTTC. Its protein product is CASSEGPVNNYGYTF.

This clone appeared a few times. The CDR3 DNA sequence: TGCGCCAGCAGCCAAGGCGGGAGGGCCATCGATGAGCAGTTCTTC. It translates to CASSQGGRAIDEQFF. This chain connects TRBV4-3 to TRBJ2-1; 9 bases are a match to TRBD2. The CDR3 extends over 15 amino acids. Germline CDR1 LGHNA, CDR2 YSLEER. With 1 base clipped from V and 8 bases from J, the junction kept 6 bases outside the gene matches.

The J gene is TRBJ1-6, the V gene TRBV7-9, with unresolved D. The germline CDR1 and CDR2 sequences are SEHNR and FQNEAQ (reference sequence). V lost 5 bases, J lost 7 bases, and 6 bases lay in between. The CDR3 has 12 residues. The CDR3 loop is CASSPVNSPLHF. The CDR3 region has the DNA TGTGCCAGCAGCCCCGTCAATTCACCCCTCCACTTT.

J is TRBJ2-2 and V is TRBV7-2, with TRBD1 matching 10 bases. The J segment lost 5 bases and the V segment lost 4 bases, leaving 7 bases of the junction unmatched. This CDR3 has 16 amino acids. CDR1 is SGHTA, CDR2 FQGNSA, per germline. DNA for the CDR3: TGTGCCAGCAGCTCAAGACAGGGGGCGCTAACCGGGGAGCTGTTTTTT. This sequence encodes CASSSRQGALTGELFF.

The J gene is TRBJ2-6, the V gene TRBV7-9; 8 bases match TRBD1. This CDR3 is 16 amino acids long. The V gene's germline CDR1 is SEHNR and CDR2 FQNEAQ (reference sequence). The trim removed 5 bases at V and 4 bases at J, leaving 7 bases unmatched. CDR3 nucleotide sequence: TGTGCCAGCAGCGGGTCACAGGGGGTCGGGGCCAACGTCCTGACTTTC. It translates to CASSGSQGVGANVLTF.

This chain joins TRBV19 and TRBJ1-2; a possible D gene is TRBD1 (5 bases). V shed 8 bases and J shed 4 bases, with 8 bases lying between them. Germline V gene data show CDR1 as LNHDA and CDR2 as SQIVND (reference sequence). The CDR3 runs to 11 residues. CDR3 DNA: TGTGCCAGTCACGGGGGCTATGGCTACACCTTC. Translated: CASHGGYGYTF. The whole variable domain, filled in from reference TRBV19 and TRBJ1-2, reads DGGITQSPKYLFRKEGQNVTLSCEQNLNHDAMYWYRQDPGQGLRLIYYSQIVNDFQKGDIAEGYSVSREKKESFPLTVTSAQKNPTAFYLCASHGGYGYTFGSGTRLTVV.

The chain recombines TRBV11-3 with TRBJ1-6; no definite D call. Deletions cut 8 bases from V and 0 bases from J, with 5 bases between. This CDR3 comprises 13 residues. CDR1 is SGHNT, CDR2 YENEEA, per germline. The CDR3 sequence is CASAYSYNSPLHF. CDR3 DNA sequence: TGTGCCAGCGCTTACTCCTATAATTCACCCCTCCACTTT.

The chain's CDR3 is CASSLDGETQYF. The DNA of the CDR3 is TGCGCCAGCAGCTTGGATGGGGAGACCCAGTACTTC. The chain recombines TRBV5-1 with TRBJ2-5; D unresolved. The CDR3 is 12 residues long. CDR1 is SGHRS, CDR2 YFSETQ, per germline. Trimming took off 0 bases at V and 5 bases at J, with 5 bases between the two ends.

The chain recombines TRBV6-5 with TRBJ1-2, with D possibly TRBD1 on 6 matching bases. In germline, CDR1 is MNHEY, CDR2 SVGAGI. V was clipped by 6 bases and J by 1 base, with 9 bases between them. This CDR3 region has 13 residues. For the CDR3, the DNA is TGTGCCAGCAGCCGGACAGTTAACTATGGCTACACCTTC. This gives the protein CASSRTVNYGYTF.

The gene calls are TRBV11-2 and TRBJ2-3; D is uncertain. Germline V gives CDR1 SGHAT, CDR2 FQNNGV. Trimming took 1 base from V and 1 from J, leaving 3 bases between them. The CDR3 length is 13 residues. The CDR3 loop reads CASSLVRTDTQYF. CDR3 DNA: TGTGCCAGCAGCTTAGTTCGCACAGATACGCAGTATTTT.

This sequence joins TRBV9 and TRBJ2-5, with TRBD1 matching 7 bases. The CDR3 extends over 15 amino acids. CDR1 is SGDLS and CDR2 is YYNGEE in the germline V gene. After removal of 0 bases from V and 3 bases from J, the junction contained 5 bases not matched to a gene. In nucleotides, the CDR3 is TGTGCCAGCAGCGTAGAAGGGACAGTAAAAGAGACCCAGTACTTC. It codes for CASSVEGTVKETQYF.

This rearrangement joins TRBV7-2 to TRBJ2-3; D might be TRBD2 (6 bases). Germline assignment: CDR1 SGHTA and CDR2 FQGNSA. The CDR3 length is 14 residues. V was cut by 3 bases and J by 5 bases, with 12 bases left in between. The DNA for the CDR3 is TGTGCCAGCAGCTTTAGCGGTCGCGGAGATACGCAGTATTTT. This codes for CASSFSGRGDTQYF. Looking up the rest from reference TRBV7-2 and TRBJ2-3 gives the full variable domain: GAGVSQSPSNKVTEKGKDVELRCDPISGHTALYWYRQSLGQGLEFLIYFQGNSAPDKSGLPSDRFSAERTGGSVSTLTIQRTQQEDSAVYLCASSFSGRGDTQYFGPGTRLTVL.

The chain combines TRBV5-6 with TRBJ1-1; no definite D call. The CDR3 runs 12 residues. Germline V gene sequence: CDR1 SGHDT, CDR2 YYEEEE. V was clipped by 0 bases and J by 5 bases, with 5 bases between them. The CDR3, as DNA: TGTGCCAGCAGCTTGGGGAGGACTGAAGCTTTCTTT. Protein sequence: CASSLGRTEAFF.

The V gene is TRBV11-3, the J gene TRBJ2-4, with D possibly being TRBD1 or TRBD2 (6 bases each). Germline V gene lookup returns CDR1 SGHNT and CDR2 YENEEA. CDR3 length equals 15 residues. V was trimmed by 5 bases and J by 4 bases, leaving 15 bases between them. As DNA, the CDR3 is TGTGCCAGCAGCGCGGGACCCGGGACAAAAAACATTCAGTACTTC. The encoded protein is CASSAGPGTKNIQYF.

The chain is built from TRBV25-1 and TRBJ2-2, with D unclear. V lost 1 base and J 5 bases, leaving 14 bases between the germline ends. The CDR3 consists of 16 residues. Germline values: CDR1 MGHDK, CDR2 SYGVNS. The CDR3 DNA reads TGTGCCAGCAGTGAATCAGGATCGATGGGGACCGGGGAGCTGTTTTTT. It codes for CASSESGSMGTGELFF.

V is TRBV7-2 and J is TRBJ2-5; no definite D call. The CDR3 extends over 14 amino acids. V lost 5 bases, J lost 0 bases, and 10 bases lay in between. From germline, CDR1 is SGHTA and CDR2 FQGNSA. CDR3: CASSPGPYQETQYF. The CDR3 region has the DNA TGTGCCAGCAGCCCCGGACCGTACCAAGAGACCCAGTACTTC.

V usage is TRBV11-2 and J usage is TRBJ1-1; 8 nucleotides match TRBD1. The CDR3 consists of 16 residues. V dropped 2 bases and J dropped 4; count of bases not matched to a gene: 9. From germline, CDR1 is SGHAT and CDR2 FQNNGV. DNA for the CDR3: TGTGCCAGCAGCTTAATCGGACAGGGTTTGATCACTGAAGCTTTCTTT. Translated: CASSLIGQGLITEAFF.

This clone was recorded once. DNA for the CDR3: TGTGCCAGCACCGAAACCTCCTCATCCTATGGCTACACCTTC. Its translation is CASTETSSSYGYTF. J is TRBJ1-2 and V is TRBV9; D unclear. The V end lost 6 bases, the J end lost 4 bases, and 16 bases lay between the germline ends. Germline CDR1 and CDR2: SGDLS and YYNGEE. The CDR3 runs 14 residues.

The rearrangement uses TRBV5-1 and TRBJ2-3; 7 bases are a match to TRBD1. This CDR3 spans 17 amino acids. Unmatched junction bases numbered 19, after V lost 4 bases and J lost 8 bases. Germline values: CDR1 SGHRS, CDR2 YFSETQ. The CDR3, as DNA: TGCGCCAGCAGCACTCAGACAGGGAATTTATTTGTCGGTACGCAGTATTTT. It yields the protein CASSTQTGNLFVGTQYF. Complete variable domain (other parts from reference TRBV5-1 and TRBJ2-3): KAGVTQTPRYLIKTRGQQVTLSCSPISGHRSVSWYQQTPGQGLQFLFEYFSETQRNKGNFPGRFSGRQFSNSRSEMNVSTLELGDSALYLCASSTQTGNLFVGTQYFGPGTRLTVL.

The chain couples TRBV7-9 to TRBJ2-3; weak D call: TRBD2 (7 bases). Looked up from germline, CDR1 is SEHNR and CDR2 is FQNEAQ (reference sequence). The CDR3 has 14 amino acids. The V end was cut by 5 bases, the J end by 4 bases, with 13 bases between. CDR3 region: CASSQGLAADTQYF. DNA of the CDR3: TGTGCCAGCAGCCAGGGGCTAGCGGCAGATACGCAGTATTTT.

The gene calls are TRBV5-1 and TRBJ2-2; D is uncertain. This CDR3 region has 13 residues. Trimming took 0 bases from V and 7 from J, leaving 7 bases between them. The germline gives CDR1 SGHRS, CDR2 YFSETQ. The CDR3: CASSLVGDGELFF. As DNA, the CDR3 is TGCGCCAGCAGCTTGGTTGGCGACGGGGAGCTGTTTTTT. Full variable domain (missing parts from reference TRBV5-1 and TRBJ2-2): KAGVTQTPRYLIKTRGQQVTLSCSPISGHRSVSWYQQTPGQGLQFLFEYFSETQRNKGNFPGRFSGRQFSNSRSEMNVSTLELGDSALYLCASSLVGDGELFFGEGSRLTVL.

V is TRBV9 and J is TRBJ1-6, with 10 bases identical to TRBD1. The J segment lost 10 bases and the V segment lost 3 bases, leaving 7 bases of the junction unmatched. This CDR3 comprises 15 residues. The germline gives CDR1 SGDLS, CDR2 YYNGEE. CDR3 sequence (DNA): TGTGCCAGCAGCGCCATGACAGGGGGCGCGTCACCCCTCCACTTT. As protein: CASSAMTGGASPLHF.

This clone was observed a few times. The CDR3 sequence is CASSMREVRGYTF. In DNA form, the CDR3 reads TGTGCCAGTAGTATGAGGGAGGTTAGGGGCTACACCTTC. V and J are TRBV19 and TRBJ1-2, with no clear D. The CDR3 totals 13 residues. Germline loops: CDR1 LNHDA, CDR2 SQIVND (reference sequence). The V end was cut by 3 bases, the J end by 8 bases, with 13 bases between.